The T cell receptor (beta chain) described here comes from a study of blood T cell repertoires in COVID-19. In Cohort 3, a recovered donor had either two negative PCRs, clearance, or symptom resolution. Study processing details: Quantification of nucleated cells was approximated via reference gene primer amplification. The data were produced by immunoSEQ multiplex PCR, yet TCRdb's version contains in-frame clones alone and is incomplete. The DNA gave D and trimming, while V, J and clone size come from that table. The sample includes some 300,000 clones, around nine tenths of them seen just once. This clonotype was sampled from a woman in her 30s who had recovered from COVID-19. The specimen was PBMCs or T cells enriched from blood (not recorded which).

CDR3 nucleotide sequence: TGTGCCAGCAGCTCTAGGGGGCGGGCCACAGATACGCAGTATTTT. Translated: CASSSRGRATDTQYF. This chain joins TRBV11-2 and TRBJ2-3; 7 nucleotides match TRBD1. J was trimmed by 2 bases and V by 4 bases; bases with no gene match: 6. CDR1 SGHAT and CDR2 FQNNGV come from the germline V gene. The CDR3 loop spans 15 amino acids.